These T cell receptor beta chains were read from a single sample in a study of blood T cell repertoires in COVID-19. Profiled with immunoSEQ multiplex PCR; TCRdb holds only in-frame clones, not every one. The sample carries fewer than 250,000 clones, more than 75% recorded once. The specimen was PBMCs or T cells enriched from blood (not recorded which). Receptor source: a young man in a cohort exposed to, infected with or recovered from COVID-19 (not recorded which). CDR3s include the opening cysteine and the closing phenylalanine or tryptophan. The D gene is left open where the match is weak. Size is stated for part of the rows, as once, few or many counts, or as a class when the clone is expanded.

TGCGCCAGCAGCCAAGGCCTGGGGGCATGGACTGAAGCTTTCTTT,CASSQGLGAWTEAFF,TRBV4-3,.,.,TRBJ1-1
TGTGCCAGCGATGGGACTAGCGGGAGGGACTCCTACGAGCAGTACTTC,CASDGTSGRDSYEQYF,TRBV2,.,TRBD2,TRBJ2-7
TGTGCCAGCAGTTATGACAGGGCGCGAAACACCATATATTTT,CASSYDRARNTIYF,TRBV6-5,.,TRBD1,TRBJ1-3
TGTGCCAGCAGCCGCCGACCGTGGGACAGGGATATTCGGGACACTGAAGCTTTCTTT,CASSRRPWDRDIRDTEAFF,TRBV16,large,TRBD1,TRBJ1-1
TGTGCCAGCAGTTTAATTAGGTGGAGTACGCAGTATTTT,CASSLIRWSTQYF,TRBV27,.,.,TRBJ2-3
TGTGCCACACAGGGGAACTACGAGCAGTACTTC,CATQGNYEQYF,TRBV28,.,TRBD1,TRBJ2-7
TGTGCCAGCAGTTCGACGGTTCGCGGGGCCCATGGCTACACCTTC,CASSSTVRGAHGYTF,TRBV27,.,.,TRBJ1-2
TGTGCCAGCAGCTCCCTGGGAGGGAAGGACACTGAAGCTTTCTTT,CASSSLGGKDTEAFF,TRBV7-9,.,.,TRBJ1-1
TGTGCCAGCAGCTTAGTGCGTCGGTTGAACACTGAAGCTTTCTTT,CASSLVRRLNTEAFF,TRBV13,.,.,TRBJ1-1
TGTGCCAGCAGCTTATATGGAGGGTCTGATAATTCACCCCTCCACTTT,CASSLYGGSDNSPLHF,TRBV11-2,.,.,TRBJ1-6
TGTGCCAGCAGCCCCCCTAGAGGGATCGAGCAGTACTTC,CASSPPRGIEQYF,TRBV5-5,few,.,TRBJ2-7
TGTGCCAGCAGCTACGGGGGAATCACAGATACGCAGTATTTT,CASSYGGITDTQYF,TRBV11-3,.,.,TRBJ2-3
TGTGCCAGCAGCTTAGGTCCCGTGGGAGACTACGAGCAGTACTTC,CASSLGPVGDYEQYF,TRBV11-2,once,.,TRBJ2-7
TGTGCCAGCAGCTTAAATACAGTCGGGAGTGAAAAACTGTTTTTT,CASSLNTVGSEKLFF,TRBV7-8,.,.,TRBJ1-4
TGTGCCACCAGCTCTGGACAGTCGGGATTTCTGGAGACCCAGTACTTC,CATSSGQSGFLETQYF,TRBV15,.,.,TRBJ2-5
TGTGCCAGCAGCTCGACTAGCGGACCCAGCACAGATACGCAGTATTTT,CASSSTSGPSTDTQYF,TRBV7-9,.,TRBD2,TRBJ2-3
TGTGCCAGCATCCTGCGGGGGCAACAACTTGGGGGTGGAGCTTTCTTT,CASILRGQQLGGGAFF,TRBV28,.,.,TRBJ1-1
TGTGCCAGCAGCCCACCGGGACAGCCAAATCAGCCCCAGCATTTT,CASSPPGQPNQPQHF,TRBV11-2,.,TRBD1,TRBJ1-5
TGCGCCAGCAGCCCTACGAGTTTCAACTATGGCTACACCTTC,CASSPTSFNYGYTF,TRBV5-1,.,.,TRBJ1-2
TGTGCCAGCAGCCACTCCCTTGAGGGCAATGAGCAGTTCTTC,CASSHSLEGNEQFF,TRBV3-1/TRBV3-2,.,.,TRBJ2-1
TGCGCCAGCAGCACGGGAGATAGCACAGATACGCAGTATTTT,CASSTGDSTDTQYF,TRBV10-2,.,.,TRBJ2-3
TGTGCCAGCGATGATGGGGGACTAGCGGCCTACGAGCAGTACTTC,CASDDGGLAAYEQYF,TRBV7-9,.,TRBD2,TRBJ2-7
TGCGCCAGCAGCTTGGAAAGGATTCCGGGGGAAGCTTTCTTT,CASSLERIPGEAFF,TRBV5-1,few,.,TRBJ1-1
TGTGCCAGCAGTGAAGGGCCTGGACTAGTTTCTTTCTTC,CASSEGPGLVSFF,TRBV6-1,.,TRBD2,TRBJ2-1
TGTGCCAGTAGTAGCACAGCCTCTGGGGCCAACGTCCTGACTTTC,CASSSTASGANVLTF,TRBV19,.,.,TRBJ2-6
TGTGCCAGCAGTGAGTGGACTAGCGAGAAGGAGCAGTACTTC,CASSEWTSEKEQYF,TRBV25-1,.,TRBD2,TRBJ2-7
TGCGCCAGCAGCTGGCAGGGTGGCTACACCTTC,CASSWQGGYTF,TRBV5-1,.,.,TRBJ1-2
TGTGCCAGCAGCCCGGGACACTCGAACACTGAAGCTTTCTTT,CASSPGHSNTEAFF,TRBV7-3,.,.,TRBJ1-1
TGTGCTAGTGGTAGCGGGGGATACAATGAGCAGTTCTTC,CASGSGGYNEQFF,TRBV12-5,.,TRBD2,TRBJ2-1
TGTGCCAGCAGGGTAGATAGGGGGGGTTACAATGAGCAGTTCTTC,CASRVDRGGYNEQFF,TRBV7-2,.,.,TRBJ2-1
TGCGCCAGCAGCCTGGGACAGGGTGATGGCTACACCTTC,CASSLGQGDGYTF,TRBV5-1,.,TRBD1,TRBJ1-2
TGTGCCAGCAGACCGGACAGGGGGTCGTCACCCCTCCACTTT,CASRPDRGSSPLHF,TRBV28,many,TRBD1,TRBJ1-6
TGCGCCAGCAGCACAGGGGATGGCGGTGAAAAACTGTTTTTT,CASSTGDGGEKLFF,TRBV4-1,.,TRBD1,TRBJ1-4
TGCGCCAGCAGCGGAGGGACAGGGCGGGCCGGGGAGCTGTTTTTT,CASSGGTGRAGELFF,TRBV5-1,.,TRBD1,TRBJ2-2
TGTGCCAGCAGCTTACGGTTTTCGGGTGGGCGGGGGAACACCGGGGAGCTGTTTTTT,CASSLRFSGGRGNTGELFF,TRBV11-3,few,.,TRBJ2-2
TGTGCCAGCAGCTGGAGCGGGACTAGCGCCTACGAGCAGTACTTC,CASSWSGTSAYEQYF,TRBV11-2,.,TRBD2,TRBJ2-7
TGTGCCAGCAGCTTAACTGGAGGCGGAGCGAACACCGGGGAGCTGTTTTTT,CASSLTGGGANTGELFF,TRBV7-3,.,.,TRBJ2-2
TGTGCCAGCAGCCAAGATCAACAGGTCGGGAGGTATGGCTACACCTTC,CASSQDQQVGRYGYTF,TRBV4-2,once,.,TRBJ1-2
TGCGCCAGCTTATTCCCGGGGGGTAGGAGCACAGATACGCAGTATTTT,CASLFPGGRSTDTQYF,TRBV5-1,.,TRBD2,TRBJ2-3
TGTGCCAGCAGTTACGCGAGAGGTCTAGCTTTCTTT,CASSYARGLAFF,TRBV6-5,.,.,TRBJ1-1
TGTGCCAGCAGCTATCGGGACAGGGGGCGCCGGGAGACCCAGTACTTC,CASSYRDRGRRETQYF,TRBV7-9,.,TRBD1,TRBJ2-5
TGTGCCAGCAGTTCCGCAGGGACTAGCGGGAGGGCCGGCTACTTC,CASSSAGTSGRAGYF,TRBV28,.,TRBD2,TRBJ2-7
TGTGCCAGCAGTTTATTCAGGACTAGCAATGAGCAGTTCTTC,CASSLFRTSNEQFF,TRBV27,.,TRBD2,TRBJ2-1
TGTGCCAGCAGTTTTATGTCAGTACTGGGGAGCGAGCAGTACTTC,CASSFMSVLGSEQYF,TRBV28,.,.,TRBJ2-7
TGCGCCAGCAGCTGGGGGACAGGGGGGCCGACTAACTATGGCTACACCTTC,CASSWGTGGPTNYGYTF,TRBV5-1,.,TRBD1,TRBJ1-2
TGCGCCAGCAGTGAGAGGGGACTAGCGGCGGACATTCAGTACTTC,CASSERGLAADIQYF,TRBV5-1,.,TRBD2,TRBJ2-4
TGTGCCAGCAGCTTAATAAGCGGCCCTAGCACAGATACGCAGTATTTT,CASSLISGPSTDTQYF,TRBV7-9,.,.,TRBJ2-3
TGTGCCAGCAGCCAAGCCGAAGCCACCGGGGAGCTGTTTTTT,CASSQAEATGELFF,TRBV3-1/TRBV3-2,.,.,TRBJ2-2
TGTGCCAGCAGCTTAGCGGGGGGGTCGACCTACGAGCAGTACTTC,CASSLAGGSTYEQYF,TRBV7-9,.,TRBD2,TRBJ2-7
TGTGCCAGCAGCTTAGCAACAGGGGTCGGGTCACCCCTCCACTTT,CASSLATGVGSPLHF,TRBV7-9,.,TRBD1,TRBJ1-6
TGTGCCAGCAGAACCTCAGGGGCCAACACCGGGGAGCTGTTTTTT,CASRTSGANTGELFF,TRBV27,.,.,TRBJ2-2
TGTGCCAGCAGCTCCGCAGGGAGGCACACTGAAGCTTTCTTT,CASSSAGRHTEAFF,TRBV7-3,once,.,TRBJ1-1
TGTGCCAGCAGCCCCTCTGGGGGGAATGAGCAGTTCTTC,CASSPSGGNEQFF,TRBV7-9,.,.,TRBJ2-1
TGTGCCAGCCGAAGGTTCTCAGGGGGGTCGAGTGATACGCAGTATTTT,CASRRFSGGSSDTQYF,TRBV19,.,.,TRBJ2-3
TGTGCCAGCAGTTTAAGGGGACAGGGGGCGGCGACCGGGTTGTACGAGCAGTACTTC,CASSLRGQGAATGLYEQYF,TRBV28,.,TRBD1,TRBJ2-7